This entry describes one T cell receptor beta chain. This entry comes from a study of shared clonotypes between healthy human individuals. The V end was cut by 1 base, the J end by 5 bases, with 11 bases between. The CDR3 spans 14 residues. Germline V gene sequence: CDR1 SNHLY, CDR2 FYNNEI. The repertoire was sequenced with immunoSEQ multiplex PCR; TCRdb's copy has only in-frame clones and lacks some. The table shows millions of clones, with approximately 95% occurring only once. Specimen: naive CD4+ T cells from PBMCs. The subset is: CD45RA+ positively selected. The gene calls are TRBV2 and TRBJ2-5; D remains ambiguous. The source is a man aged 18 to 30 in good health. Some clones in this sample may be carry-over from other donors' samples. This CDR3 is CASSEGPKFETQYF. DNA for the CDR3: TGTGCCAGCAGTGAAGGGCCGAAATTTGAGACCCAGTACTTC.